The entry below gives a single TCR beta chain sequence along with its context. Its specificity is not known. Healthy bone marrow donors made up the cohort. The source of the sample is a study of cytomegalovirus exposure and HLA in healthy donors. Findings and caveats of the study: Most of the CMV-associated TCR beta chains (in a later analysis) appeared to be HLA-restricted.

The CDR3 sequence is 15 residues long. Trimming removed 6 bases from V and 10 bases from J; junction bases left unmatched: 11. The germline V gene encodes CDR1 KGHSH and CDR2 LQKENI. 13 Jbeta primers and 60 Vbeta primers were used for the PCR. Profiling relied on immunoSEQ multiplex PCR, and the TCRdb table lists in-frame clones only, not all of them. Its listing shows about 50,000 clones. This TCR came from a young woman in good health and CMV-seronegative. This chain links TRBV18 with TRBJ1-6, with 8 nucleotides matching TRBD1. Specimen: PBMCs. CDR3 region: CASSRDRGLGSPLHF. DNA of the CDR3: TGTGCCAGCTCCCGCGACAGGGGCTTGGGCTCACCCCTCCACTTT. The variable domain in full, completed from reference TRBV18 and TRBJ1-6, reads NAGVMQNPRHLVRRRGQEARLRCSPMKGHSHVYWYRQLPEEGLKFMVYLQKENIIDESGMPKERFSAEFPKEGPSILRIQQVVRGDSAAYFCASSRDRGLGSPLHFGNGTRLTVT.